These 20 T cell receptor delta chains were sequenced from one sample in a study of delta chain sequences of gamma delta T cells. TCRdb re-called the 5' RACE reads through CATT. The table includes 450 to 600 delta-chain clones, approximately 22% detected once. Sequenced input: either unsorted cells or a sorted T cell fraction (not recorded which). Every receptor here comes from a human donor in good health.

By its share, this clone is medium-sized (0.01 to 0.1%). V is TRDV2 and J is TRDJ1; TRDD3 matches at 13 bases. The CDR3 runs to 21 residues. The germline V gene encodes CDR1 GEAIGNYY and CDR2 EKD. J was trimmed by 0 bases and V by 3 bases; bases with no gene match: 18. CDR3 DNA sequence: TGTGCCTGTGACCCACTTACTGGGGGATACGGCCGGGGGGAGAACACCGATAAACTCATCTTT. Translation: CACDPLTGGYGRGENTDKLIF.

About this clone itself: TCRdb has a much larger clone's protein, which differs at residue 13 from the translation of this DNA, likely because of a read error; what is shown is the protein translated from the DNA. This rearrangement joins TRDV2 to TRDJ1; a possible D gene is TRDD3 (6 bases). The CDR3 is 16 amino acids. Germline CDR1 reads GEAIGNYY; CDR2 reads EKD. The CDR3 sequence: CACDGVAGEGADELIF. The DNA of the CDR3 is TGTGCCTGTGACGGAGTTGCTGGGGAAGGTGCCGATGAACTCATCTTT.

As concerns this clone: The amino acid sequence in TCRdb belongs to a much larger clone and departs from this DNA's translation at residue 9, likely a sequencing read error; the sequence shown is translated from the DNA. This chain joins TRDV1 and TRDJ1, with D unresolved. Germline CDR1 TSWWSYY, CDR2 QGS. V shed 2 bases and J shed 10 bases, with 17 bases lying between them. This CDR3 is built from 14 residues. CDR3 nucleotides: TGTGCTCTTGGGGAAGCACCGTACAACCGAGGACTCATCTTT. Protein: CALGEAPYNRGLIF.

Turning to this clone: The protein that TCRdb holds for this DNA derives from a much larger clone and differs from the translated DNA at residue 14, which likely indicates a read error; the protein shown here is translated from the DNA. V is TRDV2 and J is TRDJ3, with 8 bases aligning to TRDD3. CDR3 length: 19 residues. CDR1 and CDR2 from the germline V gene are GEAIGNYY and EKD. The CDR3: CACDTTGGPSSWDARQMFF. As DNA, the CDR3 is TGTGCCTGTGACACTACTGGGGGGCCAAGCTCCTGGGACGCCCGACAGATGTTTTTC.

By share, this clone ranks as medium-sized. The chain employs TRDV2 and TRDJ1, with 8 bases aligning to TRDD3. CDR1 is GEAIGNYY and CDR2 is EKD in the germline V gene. V trimming: 1 base; J trimming: 0 bases; junction bases outside the gene matches: 9. The CDR3 length is 17 residues. CDR3 in DNA: TGTGCCTGTGACACTTTGTCTGGGGGAACGTACACCGATAAACTCATCTTT. It codes for CACDTLSGGTYTDKLIF.

On this clone: The protein that TCRdb holds for this DNA derives from a much larger clone and differs from the translated DNA at residue 9, which likely indicates a read error; the protein shown here is translated from the DNA. The chain couples TRDV2 to TRDJ3; D call uncertain. Germline CDR1 and CDR2: GEAIGNYY and EKD. CDR3 length equals 19 residues. Trimming shortened V by 3 bases and J by 0 bases, and 17 bases separated the two germline ends. CDR3 sequence (DNA): TGTGCCTGTGACCCGGCCGAGGGTGATCGCTCCTGGGACACCCGACAGATGTTTTTC. This codes for CACDPAEGDRSWDTRQMFF.

The chain combines TRDV2 with TRDJ1, with D possibly matching TRDD3 (6 bases). This CDR3 is 20 amino acids long. CDR1 is GEAIGNYY, CDR2 EKD, per germline. V lost 0 bases and J 0 bases, leaving 25 bases between the germline ends. The CDR3 protein is CACDTLIRAREIVHTDKLIF. CDR3 nucleotides: TGTGCCTGTGACACCTTGATACGGGCCCGCGAGATTGTACACACCGATAAACTCATCTTT.

Concerning this clone: This likely traces to a read error, being one base from a far larger clone. Other DNA sequences in this sample translate to the same CDR3. The V gene is TRDV2, the J gene TRDJ3, with D possibly matching TRDD3 (5 bases). The germline V gene has CDR1 GEAIGNYY and CDR2 EKD. V was clipped by 1 base and J by 0 bases, with 15 bases between them. There are 19 residues in the CDR3. DNA for the CDR3: TGTGCCTGTGACACTACGGGGGGGCCAAGCTCCTGGGACACCCGACAGATGTTTTTC. Protein product: CACDTTGGPSSWDTRQMFF.

Remarks on this clone: One base separates it from a far larger clone, so it is likely a read error. The chain is built from TRDV1 and TRDJ1; D call uncertain. Per germline, CDR1 TSWWSYY and CDR2 QGS. The CDR3 is 14 amino acids. CDR3 sequence (DNA): TGTGCTCTTAGGGAAGCACCGTACAAACGAGGACTCATCTTT. This encodes CALREAPYKRGLIF.

There are a few counts of this clone. For this DNA, TCRdb reports the protein of a much larger clone, which diverges at residue 8, most likely from a read error; the protein presented here is translated directly from the DNA. The chain couples TRDV2 to TRDJ1; 9 positions match TRDD3. This CDR3 has 18 residues. The J segment lost 0 bases and the V segment lost 0 bases, leaving 10 bases of the junction unmatched. Germline V gene data show CDR1 as GEAIGNYY and CDR2 as EKD. The CDR3 DNA follows: TGTGCCTGTGACACCGTCTCCGGACTGGGGGACCACACCGATAAACTCATCTTT. This codes for CACDTVSGLGDHTDKLIF.

In its sample, this clone ranks as medium-sized. The sample carries other DNA sequences with the same CDR3. The chain has TRDV1 and TRDJ1, with D unclear. Germline V gene sequence: CDR1 TSWWSYY, CDR2 QGS. V was shortened by 3 bases and J by 0 bases, with 14 bases between the two germline ends. CDR3 length equals 16 residues. This CDR3 reads CALGEDYPLYTDKLIF. CDR3 DNA sequence: TGTGCTCTTGGGGAGGATTACCCGCTGTACACCGATAAACTCATCTTT.

About this clone itself: The translation of this DNA and the TCRdb protein of a much larger clone differ at residue 9, probably owing to a read error; the protein shown here is translated from the DNA. The J gene is TRDJ1, the V gene TRDV2; TRDD3 agrees at 9 bases. The CDR3 runs 14 residues. Trimming at V came to 2 bases and at J to 4 bases, leaving 4 bases not matched to a gene. Germline CDR1 GEAIGNYY, CDR2 EKD. CDR3 sequence: CACDRLGDVDKLIF. The CDR3 DNA is TGTGCCTGTGACAGACTGGGGGACGTCGATAAACTCATCTTT.

The rearrangement joins TRDV2 to TRDJ1; 10 bases are shared with TRDD3. The trim removed 0 bases at V and 3 bases at J, leaving 3 bases unmatched. Germline V gene lookup returns CDR1 GEAIGNYY and CDR2 EKD. This CDR3 spans 15 amino acids. CDR3 sequence reads: CACDTWGIQADKLIF. DNA for the CDR3: TGTGCCTGTGACACCTGGGGGATACAAGCCGATAAACTCATCTTT.

This clone is medium-sized within its sample. The V and J genes are TRDV2 and TRDJ1; 8 nucleotides agree with TRDD3. The CDR3 length is 17 residues. J was trimmed by 1 base and V by 3 bases; bases with no gene match: 12. Germline V gives CDR1 GEAIGNYY, CDR2 EKD. CDR3 sequence: CACDPLGGDRGTDKLIF. The CDR3 DNA reads as TGTGCCTGTGACCCCCTCGGGGGGGATAGGGGCACCGATAAACTCATCTTT.

This clone was seen a few times. This may be a read error, as it is one base from a much larger clone. The chain links TRDV1 to TRDJ2; 9 positions match TRDD3. The junction had 26 bases not matched to a gene; V was cut back by 3 bases and J by 0 bases. Germline V gives CDR1 TSWWSYY, CDR2 QGS. The CDR3 extends over 24 amino acids. Here the CDR3 DNA reads TGTGCTCTTGGGGACCTTTCCTTCCACTCGCTCAACTGGGGGAGGAAAGCTTTGACAGCACAACTCTTCTTT. Protein: CALGDLSFHSLNWGRKALTAQLFF.

By share of the sample, this clone is medium-sized. The CDR3 DNA is TGTGCCTGTGACACCGTTTCGGGTGGGGGTTCTTACACCGATAAACTCATCTTT. Amino acids: CACDTVSGGGSYTDKLIF. The rearrangement joins TRDV2 to TRDJ1, with D possibly TRDD3 on 6 matching bases. The V gene lost 0 bases and the J gene lost 0 bases, with 19 bases spanning the gap. Germline CDR1 reads GEAIGNYY; CDR2 reads EKD. The CDR3 length is 18 residues.

Without a V gene call, the J gene is given as TRDJ1; the DNA was not used to check the table's D call, TRDD3. This CDR3 region has 34 residues. The CDR3 DNA reads TGTGCCTCTTCCGATCCCACTCTATCCGACAAGCAGTGGTATCAACGCAGAGTGCGCTGGCCTAGTTTCTTGGGGATTGTTCAGCCCGATAAACTCATCTTT. Translated, it gives CASSDPTLSDKQWYQRRVRWPSFLGIVQPDKLIF.

A remark on this clone: The protein given by TCRdb reflects a much larger clone and differs at residue 3 from this DNA's translation, likely from a read error; the protein shown is the DNA's translation. This chain links TRDV2 with TRDJ1; TRDD3 might be the D (6 bases). The CDR3 contains 16 residues. Germline-derived CDR1 and CDR2 are GEAIGNYY and EKD. The CDR3 DNA sequence: TGTGCCAGTGACGGAGTTGCTGGGGAAGGTGCCGATAAACTCATCTTT. Translation: CASDGVAGEGADKLIF.

This clone was picked up a small number of times. TCRdb has a much larger clone's protein, which differs at residue 9 from the translation of this DNA, likely because of a read error; what is shown is the protein translated from the DNA. This chain connects TRDV2 to TRDJ1; no clear D gene. The CDR3 is 18 amino acids. Between the trimmed V and J ends, which lost 2 bases and 0 bases, there was a span of 21 bases. Germline V gives CDR1 GEAIGNYY, CDR2 EKD. CDR3 amino acids: CACDRVSEARSYTDKLIF. In DNA form, the CDR3 reads TGTGCCTGTGACAGGGTATCCGAGGCGAGATCGTACACCGATAAACTCATCTTT.

This clone was seen only a few times. A far bigger clonotype differs at one base, so this is likely a read error. The V call is TRDV2, the J call TRDJ1, with TRDD3 matching over 10 bases. Per germline, CDR1 GEAIGNYY and CDR2 EKD. The CDR3 covers 16 residues. V gave up 0 bases and J gave up 2 bases; unmatched junction bases: 5. The CDR3 reads CACDTPGDTRTDKLIF. The DNA for the CDR3 is TGTGCCTGTGACACCCCGGGGGATACGCGGACCGATAAACTCATCTTT.